What follows is one T cell receptor (beta chain) and its context. The V and J ends lost 6 bases and 14 bases, in that order; junction bases with no gene match: 16. The germline gives CDR1 DFQATT, CDR2 SNEGSKA (reference sequence). The CDR3 has 14 residues. The record originates from a study of neurological immune-mediated disorders. It was by 5'RACE with 10-nucleotide random UMIs that the cDNA was made. MiXCR was run by TCRdb on the 5' RACE reads, yielding one entry per CDR3 protein. The sample lists about 36,000 distinct CDR3 sequences, about 9.3% occurring once. The unsorted libraries originated from 2 million PBMCs kept at -80 C.

V is TRBV20-1 and J is TRBJ2-2, with 9 bases identical to TRBD1. This TCR derives from a woman between 25 and 40 years old with HTLV-1-associated myelopathy (HAM/TSP). The sample taken for sequencing was PBMCs. CDR3 residues: CSAYQGQGTGDLFF. CDR3 in DNA: TGCAGTGCCTATCAGGGACAGGGCACCGGTGATCTGTTTTTT.